This entry concerns a single T cell receptor beta chain. Its antigen is unknown. This record belongs to a study of cytomegalovirus exposure and HLA in healthy donors. The PCR made use of 60 Vbeta and 13 Jbeta primers. Libraries were prepared by immunoSEQ multiplex PCR; TCRdb keeps only in-frame clonotypes and omits some of them. The sample holds 150,000 to 180,000 clones, under 85% seen once. Findings and limits, study-wide: Accounts indicate the classifier identified cytomegalovirus status with strong specificity and sensitivity. CMV serostatus stood as the only immune exposure information on hand. In an earlier analysis, about 90% or about 30%: the productive usage of most TCR beta V segments. Researchers reported from a later analysis that most CMV-associated TCR beta chains appeared HLA-restricted.

This CDR3 has 14 amino acids. Trimming removed 7 bases from V and 9 bases from J; junction bases left unmatched: 10. Germline V gene sequence: CDR1 MDHEN, CDR2 SYDVKM. The sample taken for sequencing was PBMCs. The source is a man aged 18 to 30 in good health and CMV-seronegative. The chain has TRBV28 and TRBJ2-1; 9 nucleotides agree with TRBD2. CDR3 sequence (DNA): TGTGCCAGCACCAGCGGGGGGAGTTTTCTTGAGCAGTTCTTC. Amino acids: CASTSGGSFLEQFF.